This TCR beta chain was sequenced in a study of blood T cell repertoires in COVID-19. As for the study in general: Whether acute or convalescent, the COVID-19 samples came from the United States, Italy and Spain. In each case, the material was cDNA or gDNA derived from T cells, B-cell-depleted T cells, or PBMCs.

Enrollees, about 18 to 95 years old, lived in 24 US areas. In the source study's methods: Nucleated cell counts were estimated from reference gene primer amplification. Measured with immunoSEQ multiplex PCR; TCRdb has only the in-frame clones, and not every one. V and J calls and clone size follow that table, whereas D and trimming were derived from the DNA. The table lists about 250,000 clones, roughly 80% of them singletons. Sample: PBMCs or T cells enriched from blood (not recorded which). This TCR was sampled from a woman in her thirties or forties who had been exposed to COVID-19.

The CDR3 sequence: CASSYRLGRGTGELFF. CDR3 nucleotides: TGTGCCAGCAGTTACCGTCTAGGAAGGGGAACCGGGGAGCTGTTTTTT. V and J are TRBV6-5 and TRBJ2-2; tentative D call: TRBD1 (5 bases). This CDR3 contains 16 residues. V was trimmed by 2 bases and J by 5 bases, leaving 15 bases between them. Germline V lookup: CDR1 MNHEY, CDR2 SVGAGI.